This paragraph reports one T cell receptor (beta chain). This clonotype was picked up one time. It has no known antigen specificity. Per-nucleotide qualities are absent, and no much larger clonotype sits a single base away. The CDR3, cysteine through phenylalanine, is 15 amino acids long. The DNA shown is the 45-base CDR3, in frame from base 1. V is pared back by 1 base and J by 3 bases, with 13 bases lying between the germline termini. Sequences SGHTA (CDR1) and FQGNSA (CDR2) are obtained from the germline V gene. The approximately 41 donors, aged roughly 6 to 95 years, were systemically healthy Caucasian individuals from Russia. Each donor gave roughly 9.5 milliliters of peripheral blood, collected into EDTA-treated Vacutainer tubes. PBMCs were isolated by Ficoll-Paque density-gradient centrifugation, with at least 6 million obtained per sample. Total RNA was extracted from PBMCs with Trizol reagent, with at least 6 micrograms obtained per sample. For every donor, an aliquot of PBMCs went through flow cytometry to measure the percentages of naive CD45RAhigh/CD27high T cells.

Receptor libraries were prepared by 5' RACE. Reads for this sample came from an Illumina HiSeq 2500. A second roughly 6 to 12 cycle PCR used a sample-barcoded 5' primer and a J-beta primer mix. A template-switch 5' adaptor carrying 12 random nucleotides introduced a unique molecular identifier onto each TCR beta cDNA molecule. Each sample yielded at least 3 million CDR3-containing paired-end reads. The Mint cDNA synthesis kit, primed by a TRBC-specific oligonucleotide, was used to synthesize first-strand cDNA from all RNA. Following uracil-DNA glycosylase treatment, all cDNA underwent a first 18-cycle PCR with the universal primers M1SS and BC2_uni_R. From the authors' description of their analysis: For normalization, 1 million high-quality reads, each with a distinct molecular identifier, were randomly selected from each sample. Reads with shared molecular identifiers were discarded instead of being binned into consensus sequences. CDR3 identification, clonotype clustering and error correction used MiTCR with a Q25 quality threshold and the strictest error-elimination algorithm. A nonparametric unseen species model with Euler transformation was used to estimate a lower bound on total TCR beta diversity. TCRdb reprocessed the public reads (quality trimming at Q25 with fastp, clone calling with MiXCR) and kept in-frame beta chains. Each record represents a unique CDR3 protein, reported with the most common genes and DNA among its rows. None of the V and J calls come from the authors' own analysis; TCRdb made them. A total of about 1.1 million distinct CDR3 sequences appear in this sample, 30% to 40% of them only once. Around 12% of the sample is held by the ten biggest clonotypes.

The data originate from a study of blood T cells in healthy people across ages (dated by TCRdb to between 2014 and 2016). With regard to the full study: In model experiments, template switching captured roughly one uniquely barcoded TCR beta cDNA molecule for every two T cells. The study measured age-related changes in TCR beta repertoire diversity using deep sequencing normalized with unique cDNA molecular identifiers. The donors were divided into four age groups: young (average around 15 years), middle-aged (roughly 40), aged (approximately 62) and long-lived (82). To avoid experimental bias, donors of different ages were randomly spread across the sequencing lanes. Using the same blood draw, the study looked at two additional independent replicas of 1 million unique cDNA reads for two donors, one aged 18 to 30 and the other aged 80 or older. Points the paper makes about the study in general: Observed TCR beta diversity per million T cells fell roughly linearly with age, and a significant reduction was already apparent by age around 40. The CMV infection status of donors was not known, potentially confounding age-related changes in expanded clonotypes. A strong correlation was found between observed TCR beta diversity and the percentage of naive T cells measured by flow cytometry. Estimates of total diversity from one million sequenced T cells were regarded as lower bounds and underestimates. The long-lived group showed more naive CD4+ T cells, fewer expanded clones and increased TCR diversity than the aged group, suggesting age selection. Conclusive comparison of naive and antigen-experienced compartments was prevented by the profiling of bulk unsorted PBMCs.

This TCR derives from a man between 18 and 35 years old in good health. The sample comprised blood. The chain is assembled from TRBV7-2 and TRBJ2-7; TRBD2 might be the D gene, on 5 matching bases. The DNA is as follows: TGTGCCAGCAGCTTAGACGGGGAACATAACTACGAGCAGTACTTC. Translated, it gives CASSLDGEHNYEQYF. Here the CDR3 is joined to the reference TRBV7-2 and TRBJ2-7 genes, and the full variable domain is: GAGVSQSPSNKVTEKGKDVELRCDPISGHTALYWYRQSLGQGLEFLIYFQGNSAPDKSGLPSDRFSAERTGGSVSTLTIQRTQQEDSAVYLCASSLDGEHNYEQYFGPGTRLTVT.